These 16 T cell receptor beta chains share one sample of origin, sequenced in a study of blood T cell repertoires in COVID-19. Repertoires were generated with immunoSEQ multiplex PCR, while TCRdb's copy carries only in-frame clones and drops some. The table has roughly 79,000 clones, roughly four fifths seen once. The sequencing input was peripheral blood. Receptor source: a human donor in a cohort sampled during active COVID-19.

This clone showed up just once. J is TRBJ2-7 and V is TRBV11-2; D is possibly TRBD1 (5 bases). V gave up 3 bases and J gave up 7 bases, with 13 bases separating them. CDR1 is SGHAT and CDR2 is FQNNGV in the germline V gene. This CDR3 spans 13 amino acids. Here the CDR3 reads CASSFSQGWEQYF. CDR3 in DNA: TGTGCCAGCAGCTTTAGCCAGGGCTGGGAGCAGTACTTC.

The chain employs TRBV18 and TRBJ1-4, with 10 bases that match TRBD1. Looked up from germline, CDR1 is KGHSH and CDR2 is LQKENI. J gave up 6 bases and V 1 base, and 5 bases lay outside the gene matches. This CDR3 comprises 16 residues. The CDR3 DNA reads TGTGCCAGCTCACCACAACGGACAGGGGGTGATGAAAAACTGTTTTTT. Protein: CASSPQRTGGDEKLFF.

This clone was counted between two and nine times. V usage is TRBV12-5 and J usage is TRBJ2-5; 10 bases map to TRBD1. The V gene end was trimmed by 5 bases and the J gene end by 8 bases; junction bases not matched to a gene: 5. This CDR3 is built from 13 residues. Germline V gives CDR1 LGHNT, CDR2 FRNRAP. CDR3 nucleotide sequence: TGTGCTAGTGGTCCCGGACAGGGGGTTACCCAGTACTTC. This codes for CASGPGQGVTQYF.

Comment on this clone: In the same sample, other DNA sequences code for this CDR3. The rearrangement joins TRBV3-1 (or the pseudogene TRBV3-2) to TRBJ2-5; D is perhaps TRBD2 (6 bases). Germline assignment: CDR1 LGHDT and CDR2 YNNKEL (reference sequence). The V end lost 4 bases, the J end lost 5 bases, and 14 bases lay between the germline ends. The CDR3 is 14 residues long. CDR3: CASSPLGGEETQYF. The CDR3 nucleotides read TGTGCCAGCAGCCCCCTCGGAGGGGAGGAGACCCAGTACTTC.

The J gene is TRBJ1-2, the V gene TRBV6-1, with D unclear. CDR3 size: 14 residues. Trimming took 3 bases from V and 3 from J, leaving 11 bases between them. Germline values: CDR1 MNHNS, CDR2 SASEGT. The CDR3 DNA follows: TGTGCCAGCAGTGATGGTGCAGGCCACTATGGCTACACCTTC. Its protein is CASSDGAGHYGYTF.

This chain uses TRBV30 with TRBJ1-2, with D uncertain. The germline V and J ends were trimmed by 1 base and 0 bases, with 6 bases remaining between them. The V gene's germline CDR1 is GTSNPN and CDR2 SVGIG (reference sequence). The CDR3 is made up of 13 amino acids. CDR3 loop: CAWSAGSNYGYTF. The CDR3 coding sequence is TGTGCCTGGAGTGCCGGGTCTAACTATGGCTACACCTTC.

V is TRBV2 and J is TRBJ1-4; D uncertain. Trimming pared 9 bases from V and 2 bases from J, leaving 13 bases between. Germline V lookup: CDR1 SNHLY, CDR2 FYNNEI. CDR3 length equals 14 residues. In nucleotides, the CDR3 is TGTGCCAGTCAAGTGGGAGGTACTAATGAAAAACTGTTTTTT. Its protein is CASQVGGTNEKLFF.

The chain joins TRBV7-9 to TRBJ2-5; 9 nucleotides match TRBD1. The germline V gene encodes CDR1 SEHNR and CDR2 FQNEAQ (reference sequence). V lost 5 bases, J lost 1 base, and 2 bases stayed unmatched. This CDR3 comprises 14 residues. The CDR3 nucleotides are TGTGCCAGCAGCAGGACAGGGGCCCAAGAGACCCAGTACTTC. Protein sequence: CASSRTGAQETQYF.

The V gene is TRBV4-2, the J gene TRBJ2-3; D not certain. The CDR3 contains 16 residues. Germline V CDR1 and CDR2: LGHNA, YNFKEQ. The germline V and J ends were trimmed by 0 bases and 2 bases, with 12 bases remaining between them. The CDR3 coding sequence is TGTGCCAGCAGCCAAGAGGTAGTCTTGTCCACAGATACGCAGTATTTT. Residues: CASSQEVVLSTDTQYF.

Worth noting for this clone: This sample also contains other DNA sequences that code for the same CDR3. The V gene is TRBV19, the J gene TRBJ1-2, with D uncertain. The CDR3 consists of 12 residues. Trimming left V 6 bases short and J 4 bases short, with 9 bases between. Per the germline V gene, CDR1 is LNHDA and CDR2 is SQIVND (reference sequence). CDR3 protein: CASSLRGYGYTF. CDR3 DNA sequence: TGTGCCAGTAGCCTCCGGGGCTATGGCTACACCTTC.

This chain links TRBV5-1 with TRBJ1-2, with D perhaps TRBD1 (5 bases). V lost 1 base and J 0 bases, leaving 10 bases between the germline ends. The CDR3 runs to 15 residues. CDR1 and CDR2 from the germline V gene are SGHRS and YFSETQ. This chain's CDR3 is CASSLTATANYGYTF. The CDR3 DNA reads TGCGCCAGCAGCTTGACGGCGACAGCTAACTATGGCTACACCTTC.

This chain links TRBV9 with TRBJ1-1; D unclear. Trimming removed 0 bases at V and 1 base at J, with 4 bases between. This CDR3 is built from 13 residues. Germline lookup yields CDR1 SGDLS and CDR2 YYNGEE. The CDR3 DNA sequence: TGTGCCAGCAGCGTAGTAGCGAACACTGAAGCTTTCTTT. Its protein product is CASSVVANTEAFF.

The chain has TRBV6-5 and TRBJ1-2, with D maybe TRBD1 (5 bases). CDR3 length: 15 amino acids. Trimming stripped 0 bases from V and 1 base from J, with 9 bases between. Germline-derived CDR1 and CDR2 are MNHEY and SVGAGI. The CDR3 loop is CASSYSRGNNYGYTF. CDR3 bases: TGTGCCAGCAGTTACTCAAGGGGAAATAACTATGGCTACACCTTC.

This clone was recorded a few times. The chain employs TRBV27 and TRBJ1-1; D gene ambiguous. The CDR3 contains 17 residues. Trimming left V 0 bases short and J 3 bases short, with 17 bases between. CDR1 and CDR2 (germline): MNHEY, SMNVEV (reference sequence). The CDR3 nucleotides are TGTGCCAGCAGTTTATCCTACAGCCCCGCGACCTACACTGAAGCTTTCTTT. It encodes CASSLSYSPATYTEAFF.

In the case of this clone: Distinct nucleotide sequences in the sample also encode this CDR3. J is TRBJ2-7 and V is TRBV18; 9 bases match TRBD1. Germline CDR1 KGHSH, CDR2 LQKENI. J gave up 2 bases and V 3 bases, and 5 bases lay outside the gene matches. The CDR3 loop spans 15 amino acids. In DNA form, the CDR3 reads TGTGCCAGCTCACCCGGGACAGGGAGTACCTACGAGCAGTACTTC. Translating gives CASSPGTGSTYEQYF.

The chain joins TRBV5-1 to TRBJ1-2, with 9 bases matching TRBD1. V shed 4 bases, J shed 7 bases, and the junction held 8 bases outside the gene matches. Germline CDR1 is SGHRS and CDR2 is YFSETQ. CDR3 length: 14 residues. The CDR3 DNA sequence: TGCGCCAGCAGCCATGGACAGGGGAGGGGTGGCTACACCTTC. It translates to CASSHGQGRGGYTF. Full variable domain (missing parts from reference TRBV5-1 and TRBJ1-2): KAGVTQTPRYLIKTRGQQVTLSCSPISGHRSVSWYQQTPGQGLQFLFEYFSETQRNKGNFPGRFSGRQFSNSRSEMNVSTLELGDSALYLCASSHGQGRGGYTFGSGTRLTVV.